This T cell receptor beta chain emerged from a study of T-cell reconstitution after alpha-beta-depleted transplantation in children. Unique molecular identifiers were incorporated during preparation of the TCRbeta library. TCRdb ran MiXCR on the PCR reads and lists one entry per CDR3 protein. This table has about 350,000 distinct CDR3 sequences, about 14% appearing once. Germline CDR1 and CDR2: SGHRS and YFSETQ. This CDR3 is built from 14 residues. The V end was cut by 5 bases, the J end by 5 bases, with 17 bases between. The source was PBMCs, collected from the stem cell graft. This chain joins TRBV5-1 and TRBJ2-7; tentatively, D is TRBD1 or TRBD2 (5 bases each). The receptor's source is a human donor who donated a stem cell graft to a child with Fanconi anemia. CDR3 region: CASRDLGGVDEQYF. For the CDR3, the DNA is TGCGCCAGCAGGGATCTTGGGGGAGTGGACGAGCAGTACTTC.